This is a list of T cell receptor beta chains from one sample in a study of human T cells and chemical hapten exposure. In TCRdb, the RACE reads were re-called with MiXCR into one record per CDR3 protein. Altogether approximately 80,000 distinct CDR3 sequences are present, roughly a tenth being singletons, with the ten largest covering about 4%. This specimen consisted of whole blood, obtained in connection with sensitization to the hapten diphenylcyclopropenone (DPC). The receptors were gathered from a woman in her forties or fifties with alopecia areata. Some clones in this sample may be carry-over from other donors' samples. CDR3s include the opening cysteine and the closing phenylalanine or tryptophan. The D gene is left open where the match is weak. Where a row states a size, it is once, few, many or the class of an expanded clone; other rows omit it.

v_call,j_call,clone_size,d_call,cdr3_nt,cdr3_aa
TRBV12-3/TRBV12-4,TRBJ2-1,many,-,TGTGCCAGCAGTTTCGGAGGGACTGAGCAGTTCTTC,CASSFGGTEQFF
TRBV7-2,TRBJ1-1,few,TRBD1,TGTGCCAGCAGCGAGGACAGGGCCACTGAAGCTTTCTTT,CASSEDRATEAFF
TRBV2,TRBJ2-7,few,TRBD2,TGTGCCTGCAGACTAGCGAGCTCCTACGAGCAGTACTTC,CACRLASSYEQYF
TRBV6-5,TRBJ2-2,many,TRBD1,TGTGCCAGCAGCAGGACAGGGGGCACCGGGGAGCTGTTTTTT,CASSRTGGTGELFF
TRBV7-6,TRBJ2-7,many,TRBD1,TGTGCCAGCAGCTGGAGGGACAGGGGTGGCGAGCAGTACTTC,CASSWRDRGGEQYF
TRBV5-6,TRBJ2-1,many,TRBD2,TGTGCCAGCAGCTTGGGACTAGCGGGAGCTAGCAATGAGCAGTTCTTC,CASSLGLAGASNEQFF
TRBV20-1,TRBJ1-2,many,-,TGCAGTGCTAGAGTAATTGGGGGTTTAGACTATGGCTACACCTTC,CSARVIGGLDYGYTF
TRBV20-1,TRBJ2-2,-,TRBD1,TGCAGCGTCGGGACAGGGAAGAACACCGGGGAGCTGTTTTTT,CSVGTGKNTGELFF
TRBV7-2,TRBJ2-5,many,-,TGTGCCAGCAGCTTAGCGGCACAGACCCAGTACTTC,CASSLAAQTQYF
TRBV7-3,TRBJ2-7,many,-,TGTGCCAGCAGCTTAGGGAGCGGACCTTCCTACGAGCAGTACTTC,CASSLGSGPSYEQYF
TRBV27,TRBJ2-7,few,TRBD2,TGTGCCAGCAGTTTATACGGGACGGGAGGTGGAGAGCAGTACTTC,CASSLYGTGGGEQYF
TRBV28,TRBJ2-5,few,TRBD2,TGTGCCAGCAGTCGCGGACTAGCGGGAGAGACCCAGTACTTC,CASSRGLAGETQYF
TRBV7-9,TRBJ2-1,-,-,TGTGCCAGCAGCTTAAGGTCGGGCGGCGGGGTGAGGTCCTACAATGAGCAGTTCTTC,CASSLRSGGGVRSYNEQFF
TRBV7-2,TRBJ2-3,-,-,TGTGCCAGCAGCGGAACCGGGACAACCACCCCATTTAAGCAGTATTTT,CASSGTGTTTPFKQYF
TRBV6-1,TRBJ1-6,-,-,TGTGCCAGCAGTAGCCGGGGTTATAATTCACCCCTCCACTTT,CASSSRGYNSPLHF
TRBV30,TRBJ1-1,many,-,TGTGCCTGGAGCGCAGGGCTCGTGGAGAACACTGAAGCTTTCTTT,CAWSAGLVENTEAFF
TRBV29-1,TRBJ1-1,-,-,TGCAGCGTTGAAGATTTGCCAGGCCCTGAAGCTTTCTTT,CSVEDLPGPEAFF
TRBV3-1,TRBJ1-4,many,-,TGTGCCAGCAGCCTGGACTTTAATGAAAAACTGTTTTTT,CASSLDFNEKLFF
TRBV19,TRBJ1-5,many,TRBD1,TGTGCCAGCTCGGACAGGGTGGTTCAGCCCCAGCATTTT,CASSDRVVQPQHF
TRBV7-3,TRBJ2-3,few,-,TGTGCCAGCAGCTCCATGCCAGTCCGCACAGATACGCAGTATTTT,CASSSMPVRTDTQYF
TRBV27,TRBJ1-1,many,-,TGTGCCAGCAGTAACGGACAGATGAACACTGAAGCTTTCTTT,CASSNGQMNTEAFF
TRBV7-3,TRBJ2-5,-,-,TGTGCCAGCAGCTTAGATGGTGAGACCCAGTACTTC,CASSLDGETQYF
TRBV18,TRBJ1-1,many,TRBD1,TGTGCCAGCTCAGAATACAGGGGGGAAGCTTTCTTT,CASSEYRGEAFF
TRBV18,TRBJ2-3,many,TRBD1,TGTGCCAGCTCACCCCGGGACAGGGGCACAGATACGCAGTATTTT,CASSPRDRGTDTQYF
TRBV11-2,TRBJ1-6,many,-,TGTGCCAGCAGCCCAGAGTATAATTCACCCCTCCACTTT,CASSPEYNSPLHF
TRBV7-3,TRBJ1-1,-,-,TGTGCCAGCAGCTTAAGTGAACAGTCCCGGGCTTTCTTT,CASSLSEQSRAFF
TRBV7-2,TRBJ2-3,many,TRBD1,TGTGCCGGCGCCCGACAGGGGGCGGGCACAGATACGCAGTATTTT,CAGARQGAGTDTQYF
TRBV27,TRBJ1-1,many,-,TGTGCCAGCCCCTCCGGACTCAAGTTTGATATGAACACTGAAGCTTTCTTT,CASPSGLKFDMNTEAFF
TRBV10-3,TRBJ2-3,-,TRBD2,TGTGCCATCAGCCGTTGGACTAGCGGTACCTCCGCAGATACGCAGTATTTT,CAISRWTSGTSADTQYF
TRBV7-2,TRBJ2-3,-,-,TGTGCCAGCAGTCCGGGCATCACAAATACGCAGTATTTT,CASSPGITNTQYF
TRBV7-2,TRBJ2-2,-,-,TGTGCCAGCAGCCCCGGGGCCACGAACACCGGGGAGCTGTTTTTT,CASSPGATNTGELFF
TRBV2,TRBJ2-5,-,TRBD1,TGTGCCAGCAGTGAAATAAAAGGATCATGGAACAGGGGATCCCAAGAGACCCAGTACTTC,CASSEIKGSWNRGSQETQYF
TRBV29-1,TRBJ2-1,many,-,TGCAGCGCCCCTCTCGGGAACAATGAGCAGTTCTTC,CSAPLGNNEQFF
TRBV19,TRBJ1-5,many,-,TGTGCCAGTAGTGCTCAGGGGTTAGGCAATCAGCCCCAGCATTTT,CASSAQGLGNQPQHF
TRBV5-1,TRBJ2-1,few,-,TGCGCCAGCAGCTTGGTGGGGGGCAATGAGCAGTTCTTC,CASSLVGGNEQFF
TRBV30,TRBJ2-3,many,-,TGTGCCTGGAAAATCCGTGGCCCCGTGGCAGATACGCAGTATTTT,CAWKIRGPVADTQYF
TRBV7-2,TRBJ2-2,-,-,TGTGCCAGCAGCCCTACCCTTTCCGGGGAGCTGTTTTTT,CASSPTLSGELFF
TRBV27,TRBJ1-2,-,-,TGTGCCAGCAGTCGCAACAGGGAAACCTATGGCTACACCTTC,CASSRNRETYGYTF
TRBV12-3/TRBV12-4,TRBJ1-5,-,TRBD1,TGTGCCAGCAGTGTGGGGGACAGGGAGTTCAATCAGCCCCAGCATTTT,CASSVGDREFNQPQHF
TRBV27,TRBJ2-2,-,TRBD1,TGTGCCAGCAGTGCGAACAGGGGCCTGAGCACCGGGGAGCTGTTTTTT,CASSANRGLSTGELFF
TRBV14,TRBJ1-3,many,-,TGTGCCAGCAGCCAAGATGTCGGGAGCTCTGGAAACACCATATATTTT,CASSQDVGSSGNTIYF
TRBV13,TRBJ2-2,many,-,TGTGCCAGCAGCCCGACGGCCAGTCACGGGGAGCTGTTTTTT,CASSPTASHGELFF
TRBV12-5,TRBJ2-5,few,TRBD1,TGTGCTAGTGGTTTAGGTAGGGCAGGGGGCGGTGAGACCCAGTACTTC,CASGLGRAGGGETQYF
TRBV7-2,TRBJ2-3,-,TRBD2,TGTGCCAGCAGGAGAAACAGACTAGCGGGCACAGATACGCAGTATTTT,CASRRNRLAGTDTQYF
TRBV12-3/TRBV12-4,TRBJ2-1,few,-,TGTGCCAGCAGTTTGGCTAGCAGTAACTACAATGAGCAGTTCTTC,CASSLASSNYNEQFF
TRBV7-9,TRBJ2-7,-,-,TGTGCCAGCAGCTTAGGGACAGCCTCCTACGAGCAGTACTTC,CASSLGTASYEQYF